These 31 T cell receptor beta chains were all obtained from the same sample, sequenced in a study of Ad26.COV2.S vaccination and SARS-CoV-2 variants. Clones were read by immunoSEQ multiplex PCR, and TCRdb kept only the in-frame ones, dropping some. The sample consists of 250,000 to 300,000 clones, approximately 87% of them appearing once. Stated treatment: 19 received Ad26.COV2.S at low or high dose, single or two shots; 5 received placebo; per-sample allocation not given. Samples were taken on day 63 after the first vaccine or placebo injection. This material consisted of peripheral blood, taken in a trial of Ad26.COV2.S vaccine versus placebo. The receptor set was obtained from a person aged 18 to 59 who received the Ad26.COV2.S COVID-19 vaccine or a placebo.

This rearrangement joins TRBV11-3 to TRBJ2-3; 12 bases align to TRBD2. V was pared by 5 bases and J by 2 bases, with 2 bases of the junction left unmatched. Germline loops: CDR1 SGHNT, CDR2 YENEEA. The CDR3 loop spans 15 amino acids. The CDR3 here is CASSPSGGDTDTQYF. The CDR3 DNA sequence: TGTGCCAGCAGCCCTAGCGGGGGGGACACAGATACGCAGTATTTT.

This chain connects TRBV7-8 to TRBJ2-5, with 7 nucleotides matching TRBD2. Trimming cost V 5 bases and J 3 bases; bases outside gene matches: 12. This CDR3 is built from 16 residues. The germline V gene has CDR1 SGHVS and CDR2 FQNEAQ. The CDR3: CASSKRRGSLEETQYF. DNA for the CDR3: TGTGCCAGCAGCAAGAGGCGCGGGAGTCTGGAAGAGACCCAGTACTTC.

A single count supports this clone. The gene calls are TRBV24-1 and TRBJ2-1; 7 positions match TRBD2. The germline gives CDR1 KGHDR, CDR2 SFDVKD. The trim removed 7 bases at V and 8 bases at J, leaving 7 bases unmatched. The CDR3 length is 13 residues. The CDR3 bases are TGTGCCACCAGGGCTAGCGGAAAGGATGAGCAGTTCTTC. Amino acid sequence: CATRASGKDEQFF.

This clone was seen a handful of times. The chain has TRBV6-5 and TRBJ1-1, with TRBD1 matching over 10 bases. The germline V gene has CDR1 MNHEY and CDR2 SVGAGI. With V trimmed by 0 bases and J by 3 bases, 1 base remained unmatched. The CDR3 runs to 15 residues. CDR3 DNA sequence: TGTGCCAGCAGTTACTCGGGGACAGGGGACACTGAAGCTTTCTTT. It yields the protein CASSYSGTGDTEAFF.

Details on this clone: The same CDR3 is also encoded by other DNA sequences in this sample. This rearrangement joins TRBV3-1 (or the pseudogene TRBV3-2) to TRBJ2-7; D may correspond to TRBD1 or TRBD2 (5 bases each). Germline CDR1 is LGHDT and CDR2 is YNNKEL (reference sequence). The CDR3 is 12 amino acids. V was clipped by 3 bases and J by 4 bases, with 7 bases between them. The CDR3 nucleotides are TGTGCCAGCAGCCAGAGGGGTTACGAGCAGTACTTC. Its protein is CASSQRGYEQYF.

This chain links TRBV19 with TRBJ1-2; D not resolved. Germline CDR1 is LNHDA and CDR2 is SQIVND (reference sequence). The CDR3 spans 13 residues. V lost 7 bases, J lost 0 bases, and 9 bases lay in between. The CDR3 nucleotides read TGTGCCAGTAACCCGCGAACTAACTATGGCTACACCTTC. This translates into CASNPRTNYGYTF.

The V gene is TRBV2, the J gene TRBJ1-1, with TRBD1 as a possible D gene (5 bases). Germline CDR1 SNHLY, CDR2 FYNNEI. The CDR3 is 11 residues long. Trimming removed 5 bases from V and 8 bases from J, with 9 bases in between. CDR3 sequence: CASSRGVEAFF. The CDR3 nucleotides are TGTGCCAGCAGTCGAGGGGTGGAAGCTTTCTTT.

This chain uses TRBV2 with TRBJ1-5; D unresolved. The germline gives CDR1 SNHLY, CDR2 FYNNEI. The V gene lost 2 bases and the J gene lost 0 bases, with 8 bases spanning the gap. The CDR3 sequence is 15 residues long. In nucleotides, the CDR3 is TGTGCCAGCAGTGAATGGGGAAATAGCAATCAGCCCCAGCATTTT. Protein: CASSEWGNSNQPQHF. Full variable domain (outside the CDR3, taken from reference TRBV2 and TRBJ1-5): EPEVTQTPSHQVTQMGQEVILRCVPISNHLYFYWYRQILGQKVEFLVSFYNNEISEKSEIFDDQFSVERPDGSNFTLKIRSTKLEDSAMYFCASSEWGNSNQPQHFGDGTRLSIL.

The V gene is TRBV19, the J gene TRBJ2-1; D not certain. Trimming took off 5 bases at V and 5 bases at J, with 16 bases between the two ends. The CDR3 is 15 amino acids. The germline V gene has CDR1 LNHDA and CDR2 SQIVND (reference sequence). The DNA for the CDR3 is TGTGCCAGTAGTCAACGGCGGCCAAGGGACAATGAGCAGTTCTTC. It translates to CASSQRRPRDNEQFF.

The rearrangement joins TRBV11-2 to TRBJ2-7; D might be TRBD1 or TRBD2, each matching 5 bases. There are 16 residues in the CDR3. Trimming stripped 3 bases from V and 6 bases from J, with 21 bases between. Germline CDR1 is SGHAT and CDR2 is FQNNGV. DNA for the CDR3: TGTGCCAGCAGCTTGGTGGGGCAGGGTGCCGGGGTCGAGCAGTACTTC. It encodes CASSLVGQGAGVEQYF. Variable domain in full (rest from reference TRBV11-2 and TRBJ2-7): EAGVAQSPRYKIIEKRQSVAFWCNPISGHATLYWYQQILGQGPKLLIQFQNNGVVDDSQLPKDRFSAERLKGVDSTLKIQPAKLEDSAVYLCASSLVGQGAGVEQYFGPGTRLTVT.

This clone was seen only once. J is TRBJ2-5 and V is TRBV27, with D maybe TRBD2 (6 bases). Trimming took 2 bases from V and 3 from J, leaving 7 bases between them. This CDR3 has 13 residues. Germline CDR1 reads MNHEY; CDR2 reads SMNVEV (reference sequence). CDR3: CASSLGGEETQYF. The DNA of the CDR3 is TGTGCCAGCAGTTTAGGAGGGGAAGAGACCCAGTACTTC.

This rearrangement joins TRBV5-4 to TRBJ1-3; D gene ambiguous. The length of the CDR3 is 13 residues. The V gene's germline CDR1 is SGHNT and CDR2 YYREEE (reference sequence). Trimming took 5 bases from V and 1 from J, leaving 7 bases between them. The CDR3 DNA follows: TGTGCCAGCAGAAGGTGGTCTGGAAACACCATATATTTT. This gives the protein CASRRWSGNTIYF.

The chain employs TRBV4-1 and TRBJ1-6; D may be TRBD1 (5 bases). Germline CDR1 MGHRA, CDR2 YSYEKL. The CDR3 is made up of 16 amino acids. V was pared by 1 base and J by 7 bases, with 14 bases between. The CDR3 bases are TGCGCCAGCAGCCAAGGGCCGGGACGGTGGAATTCACCCCTCCACTTT. Translated, it gives CASSQGPGRWNSPLHF.

The chain recombines TRBV2 with TRBJ2-7; tentative D call: TRBD2 (6 bases). The CDR3 totals 14 residues. V lost 7 bases, J lost 2 bases, and 15 bases lay in between. The germline CDR1 and CDR2 sequences are SNHLY and FYNNEI. The CDR3 DNA follows: TGTGCCAGCAACCTCCGGCGGGGAGCCTACGAGCAGTACTTC. This translates into CASNLRRGAYEQYF.

The gene calls are TRBV10-3 and TRBJ1-3, with D perhaps TRBD1 (6 bases). V dropped 7 bases and J dropped 0 bases, with 10 bases sitting between them. The CDR3 is 14 residues long. The V gene's germline CDR1 is ENHRY and CDR2 SYGVKD. The chain's CDR3 is CAIMRDISGNTIYF. CDR3 DNA sequence: TGTGCCATCATGAGGGACATCTCTGGAAACACCATATATTTT.

The chain combines TRBV5-1 with TRBJ2-7, with 11 positions matching TRBD2. This CDR3 region has 16 residues. In germline, CDR1 is SGHRS, CDR2 YFSETQ. The V gene end was trimmed by 4 bases and the J gene end by 3 bases; junction bases not matched to a gene: 9. The CDR3 sequence is CASSPTYGTSGYEQYF. For the CDR3, the DNA is TGCGCCAGCAGCCCAACTTACGGGACTAGCGGCTACGAGCAGTACTTC.

This rearrangement joins TRBV9 to TRBJ2-3; D is undetermined. The CDR3 has 14 residues. Germline CDR1 and CDR2: SGDLS and YYNGEE. V lost 4 bases, J lost 4 bases, and 13 bases lay in between. The CDR3 here is CASSPRASADTQYF. CDR3 in DNA: TGTGCCAGCAGCCCCCGCGCGTCCGCAGATACGCAGTATTTT.

This clone was seen only once. The chain has TRBV21-1 and TRBJ1-6; the table's D gene call, TRBD1, was not cross checked with the DNA. TRBV21-1 is listed as a pseudogene. This CDR3 has 16 amino acids. The CDR3 region is CASSRQGKQGESPLHF. The CDR3 region has the DNA TGTGCCAGCAGCCGTCAGGGAAAACAGGGTGAATCACCCCTCCACTTT.

This chain links TRBV7-2 with TRBJ2-2; TRBD1 matches at 8 bases. V trimming: 5 bases; J trimming: 3 bases; junction bases outside the gene matches: 5. This CDR3 region has 15 residues. Germline V lookup: CDR1 SGHTA, CDR2 FQGNSA. CDR3 protein: CASSGRGRDTGELFF. The CDR3 coding sequence is TGTGCCAGCAGCGGCAGGGGGCGCGACACCGGGGAGCTGTTTTTT.

V is TRBV6-6 and J is TRBJ1-1; TRBD1 is a possible D gene (6 bases). Deletions cut 6 bases from V and 0 bases from J, with 17 bases between. There are 16 residues in the CDR3. Germline loops: CDR1 MNHNY, CDR2 SVGAGI (reference sequence). In nucleotides, the CDR3 is TGTGCCAGCAGATGGGGACACGCTAAACTGAACACTGAAGCTTTCTTT. Its protein product is CASRWGHAKLNTEAFF.

The chain carries TRBV2 and TRBJ2-4; TRBD2 might be the D (6 bases). Trimming took 7 bases from V and 6 from J, leaving 16 bases between them. The CDR3 is 14 residues long. CDR1 is SNHLY, CDR2 FYNNEI, per germline. The CDR3 is CASNLHGTLNIQYF. In nucleotides, the CDR3 is TGTGCCAGCAACCTACACGGGACTTTAAACATTCAGTACTTC.

The chain links TRBV7-2 to TRBJ2-7; tentatively, D is TRBD1 (5 bases). With 2 bases removed from V and 2 bases from J, the gap between germline ends came to 16 bases. CDR1 and CDR2 (germline): SGHTA, FQGNSA. The CDR3 length is 16 residues. The CDR3 reads CASSLYPPTVTYEQYF. Written as DNA, the CDR3 is TGTGCCAGCAGCTTATATCCTCCGACAGTCACCTACGAGCAGTACTTC. The full variable domain, rest sourced from reference TRBV7-2 and TRBJ2-7, is GAGVSQSPSNKVTEKGKDVELRCDPISGHTALYWYRQSLGQGLEFLIYFQGNSAPDKSGLPSDRFSAERTGGSVSTLTIQRTQQEDSAVYLCASSLYPPTVTYEQYFGPGTRLTVT.

The chain joins TRBV7-3 to TRBJ2-2, with a tentative D call TRBD1 (8 bases). There are 13 residues in the CDR3. Germline V gene lookup returns CDR1 SGHTA and CDR2 FQGTGA. V lost 5 bases and J lost 15, with 19 bases in between. This chain's CDR3 is CASSPLGQGGVFF. As DNA, the CDR3 is TGTGCCAGCAGCCCACTCGGACAGGGAGGGGTGTTTTTT.

V is TRBV5-8 and J is TRBJ1-2; 11 bases are a match to TRBD1. Unmatched junction bases numbered 2, after V lost 4 bases and J lost 6 bases. CDR3 length equals 13 residues. CDR1 is SGHTS and CDR2 is YDEGEE in the germline V gene. The CDR3 is CASSGQGANGYTF. The CDR3 DNA reads TGTGCCAGCAGCGGACAGGGGGCCAATGGCTACACCTTC.

The CDR3 DNA is TGTGCCAGCAGACCCGGCGGGAGCGGGACCCAGTACTTC. Translated, it gives CASRPGGSGTQYF. This chain joins TRBV6-5 and TRBJ2-5, with 7 bases matching TRBD2. CDR1 and CDR2 from the germline V gene are MNHEY and SVGAGI. The CDR3 length is 13 residues. J lost 7 bases, V lost 6 bases, and 8 bases had no gene match.

The chain links TRBV14 to TRBJ2-1; D possibly corresponds to TRBD2 (5 bases). V lost 1 base and J 6 bases, leaving 10 bases between the germline ends. Looked up from germline, CDR1 is SGHDN and CDR2 is FVKESK. The CDR3 covers 14 residues. The CDR3 DNA follows: TGTGCCAGCAGCCAAGTCGAACGGGGCAATGAGCAGTTCTTC. Translated, it gives CASSQVERGNEQFF.

The chain couples TRBV4-2 to TRBJ1-4; tentative D call: TRBD1 (5 bases). The CDR3 is 19 residues long. Trimming shortened V by 4 bases and J by 0 bases, and 21 bases separated the two germline ends. Germline V gene lookup returns CDR1 LGHNA and CDR2 YNFKEQ. The CDR3 spells CASSLGGGRLKTTNEKLFF. CDR3 nucleotide sequence: TGTGCCAGCAGCCTTGGGGGGGGAAGGCTAAAGACAACTAATGAAAAACTGTTTTTT.

CDR3 residues: CAWSAGLAGNTDTQYF. CDR3 nucleotide sequence: TGTGCCTGGAGCGCGGGGCTAGCGGGAAACACAGATACGCAGTATTTT. The genes are TRBV30 and TRBJ2-3; 9 bases align to TRBD2. Germline lookup yields CDR1 GTSNPN and CDR2 SVGIG (reference sequence). The CDR3 contains 16 residues. Germline trimming cut 3 bases from V and 2 bases from J; bases unmatched to any gene: 9.

J is TRBJ2-2 and V is TRBV27, with a tentative D call TRBD1 (5 bases). V dropped 5 bases and J dropped 7 bases, with 17 bases sitting between them. The CDR3 spans 15 residues. The germline V gene encodes CDR1 MNHEY and CDR2 SMNVEV (reference sequence). CDR3 DNA: TGTGCCAGCAGTGGAAGCGCAGGGCTGAGCGGGGAGCTGTTTTTT. As protein: CASSGSAGLSGELFF.

V usage is TRBV6-2 or TRBV6-3 and J usage is TRBJ1-1, with a possible D match to TRBD1 (6 bases). CDR3 length: 11 residues. The germline gives CDR1 MNHEY, CDR2 SVGEGT. V was clipped by 2 bases and J by 13 bases, with 11 bases between them. CDR3 in DNA: TGTGCCAGCAGTTACCCGGGACAAGGTTTCTTT. Translating gives CASSYPGQGFF.

Only one count was recorded for this clone. CDR3 sequence reads: CASSLVQRGDHNEQFF. The CDR3 DNA sequence: TGTGCCAGCAGCTTAGTACAGCGGGGGGACCACAATGAGCAGTTCTTC. V and J are TRBV7-2 and TRBJ2-1, with 9 bases fitting TRBD2. This CDR3 has 16 residues. After removal of 1 base from V and 5 bases from J, the junction contained 6 bases not matched to a gene. The germline V gene encodes CDR1 SGHTA and CDR2 FQGNSA.